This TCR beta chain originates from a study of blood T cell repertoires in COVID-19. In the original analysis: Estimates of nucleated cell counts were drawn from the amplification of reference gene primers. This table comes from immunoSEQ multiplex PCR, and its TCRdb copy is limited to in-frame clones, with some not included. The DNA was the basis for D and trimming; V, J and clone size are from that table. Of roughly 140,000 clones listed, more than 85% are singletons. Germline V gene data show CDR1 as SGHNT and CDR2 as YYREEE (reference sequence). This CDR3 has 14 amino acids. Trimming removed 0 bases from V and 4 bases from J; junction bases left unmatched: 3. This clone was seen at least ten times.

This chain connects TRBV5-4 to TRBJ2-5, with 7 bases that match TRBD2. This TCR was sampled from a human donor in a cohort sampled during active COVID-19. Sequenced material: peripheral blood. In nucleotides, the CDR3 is TGTGCCAGCAGCTTGGAGCTAGCGGCAGAGACCCAGTACTTC. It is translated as CASSLELAAETQYF.